This T cell receptor beta chain was obtained from a study of T cell clonality in common variable immunodeficiency. General observations from the study: Shared TCRbeta clones were fewer between CVID subjects than controls. In common variable immunodeficiency, TCR beta chains reportedly carried fewer deletions and N-nucleotide insertions.

This clone appeared many times. Its antigen is as yet unknown. The read gets to within 3 residues of the CDR3 end, and the germline J gene fills in the rest. The table came from immunoSEQ multiplex PCR; TCRdb's copy has only in-frame clones and leaves some out. This sample carries about 59,000 clones, none of them present only once. The CDR3 covers 13 residues. V lost 8 bases to trimming and J lost 3 bases, with 13 bases between them. Per germline, CDR1 SGHVS and CDR2 FQNEAQ. Each donor provided roughly 5 to 8 ml of heparinized whole blood. The receptor was derived from a person aged 18-70 years in good health. The gene calls are TRBV7-8 and TRBJ1-1; tentative D call: TRBD1 (5 bases). Input material: peripheral blood mononuclear cells. CDR3 protein: CASHWIRDTEAFF. The covered CDR3 bases are TGTGCCAGCCACTGGATCAGGGACACTGAA. Looking up the rest from reference TRBV7-8 and TRBJ1-1 gives the full variable domain: GAGVSQSPRYKVAKRGQDVALRCDPISGHVSLFWYQQALGQGPEFLTYFQNEAQLDKSGLPSDRFFAERPEGSVSTLKIQRTQQEDSAVYLCASHWIRDTEAFFGQGTRLTVV.